A selection of T cell receptor beta chains follows, all from one sample in a study of cytomegalovirus exposure and HLA in healthy donors. Clones were read by immunoSEQ multiplex PCR, and TCRdb kept only the in-frame ones, dropping some. The data contain about 150,000 clones, about three quarters of them singletons. Sequenced: PBMCs. These receptors were obtained from a man aged 18 to 29 in good health and CMV-seronegative. CDR3s include the opening cysteine and the closing phenylalanine or tryptophan. D genes are given only for firm matches. Clone sizes are given selectively: once, few, many, or a class where the clone is expanded.

v_call: TRBV5-1
clone_size: NA
j_call: TRBJ2-3
d_call: NA
cdr3_nt: TGCGCCAGCAGCTTGGGACTGAACACAGATACGCAGTATTTT
cdr3_aa: CASSLGLNTDTQYF

v_call: TRBV28
clone_size: NA
j_call: TRBJ2-5
d_call: NA
cdr3_nt: TGTGCCGGGGGCAGGGCCTTAGGGGAGACCCAGTACTTC
cdr3_aa: CAGGRALGETQYF

v_call: TRBV6-5
clone_size: NA
j_call: TRBJ2-5
d_call: TRBD2
cdr3_nt: TGTGCCAGCAGGCCCCTAGCGGGAGAGACCCAGTACTTC
cdr3_aa: CASRPLAGETQYF

v_call: TRBV6-5
clone_size: NA
j_call: TRBJ2-3
d_call: NA
cdr3_nt: TGTGCCAGCAGTTATTTTAGCGGAACTAGCACAGATACGCAGTATTTT
cdr3_aa: CASSYFSGTSTDTQYF

v_call: TRBV6-5
clone_size: few
j_call: TRBJ2-1
d_call: TRBD2
cdr3_nt: TGTGCCAGCAGTTACGAACTAGCGGGGGGGACTGAGCAGTTCTTC
cdr3_aa: CASSYELAGGTEQFF

v_call: TRBV19
clone_size: NA
j_call: TRBJ2-7
d_call: NA
cdr3_nt: TGTGCCAGTACGTACGGGATGGGCTACGAGCAGTACTTC
cdr3_aa: CASTYGMGYEQYF

v_call: TRBV10-1
clone_size: once
j_call: TRBJ2-3
d_call: TRBD2
cdr3_nt: TGCGCCACCTCGGGGGGTCGACTAGCGGGAGGAACGCAGTATTTT
cdr3_aa: CATSGGRLAGGTQYF

v_call: TRBV7-2
clone_size: NA
j_call: TRBJ2-7
d_call: NA
cdr3_nt: TGTGCCAGCAGCTTAGGGCAGGGGGGCTACGAGCAGTACTTC
cdr3_aa: CASSLGQGGYEQYF

v_call: TRBV19
clone_size: NA
j_call: TRBJ2-5
d_call: NA
cdr3_nt: TGTGCCAGCCAACTCATGGGGGGACACCAAGAGACCCAGTACTTC
cdr3_aa: CASQLMGGHQETQYF

v_call: TRBV19
clone_size: NA
j_call: TRBJ2-7
d_call: NA
cdr3_nt: TGTGCCAGTAGTATTTCGTTGGCGGAGGGCCCCTACGAGCAGTACTTC
cdr3_aa: CASSISLAEGPYEQYF

v_call: TRBV10-2
clone_size: NA
j_call: TRBJ1-2
d_call: TRBD1
cdr3_nt: TGCGCCAGCAGTGAGTCCCCGGGACAGGGAAGAGGCTACACCTTC
cdr3_aa: CASSESPGQGRGYTF

v_call: TRBV2
clone_size: NA
j_call: TRBJ1-1
d_call: NA
cdr3_nt: TGTGCCAGCAGCCGCGACAGGAACACTGAAGCTTTCTTT
cdr3_aa: CASSRDRNTEAFF

v_call: TRBV7-2
clone_size: NA
j_call: TRBJ2-1
d_call: NA
cdr3_nt: TGTGCCAGCAGCTTAGCGGGGGCAGGGGAGCAGTTCTTC
cdr3_aa: CASSLAGAGEQFF

v_call: TRBV4-1
clone_size: NA
j_call: TRBJ2-7
d_call: TRBD2
cdr3_nt: TGCGCCAGCAGCCTGGGGGGGGATCCCTACGAGCAGTACTTC
cdr3_aa: CASSLGGDPYEQYF

v_call: TRBV19
clone_size: NA
j_call: TRBJ2-3
d_call: TRBD1
cdr3_nt: TGTGCCAGTATCCCACATGGACAGGCAGATACGCAGTATTTT
cdr3_aa: CASIPHGQADTQYF

v_call: TRBV6-4
clone_size: NA
j_call: TRBJ2-1
d_call: TRBD2
cdr3_nt: TGTGCCAGCGGCAGGACTAGCGGGAGTCCGGATGAGCAGTTCTTC
cdr3_aa: CASGRTSGSPDEQFF

v_call: TRBV4-1
clone_size: once
j_call: TRBJ2-7
d_call: NA
cdr3_nt: TGCGCCAGCAGCCATGAACAGGGTTACGAGCAGTACTTC
cdr3_aa: CASSHEQGYEQYF

v_call: TRBV7-8
clone_size: NA
j_call: TRBJ2-5
d_call: NA
cdr3_nt: TGTGCCAGCAGCCTATGGGCCCCCCAAGAGACCCAGTACTTC
cdr3_aa: CASSLWAPQETQYF

v_call: TRBV5-8
clone_size: few
j_call: TRBJ1-5
d_call: TRBD1
cdr3_nt: TGTGCCAGCAGCCGGACAGGGGCGGACAATCAGCCCCAGCATTTT
cdr3_aa: CASSRTGADNQPQHF

v_call: TRBV7-2
clone_size: NA
j_call: TRBJ2-3
d_call: NA
cdr3_nt: TGTGCCAGCAGCTTAGTGGCGGCTAGCCCTAGCACAGATACGCAGTATTTT
cdr3_aa: CASSLVAASPSTDTQYF

v_call: TRBV7-9
clone_size: NA
j_call: TRBJ2-5
d_call: NA
cdr3_nt: TGTGCCAGCAGCACATACAGGGAAGAGACCCAGTACTTC
cdr3_aa: CASSTYREETQYF

v_call: TRBV7-8
clone_size: NA
j_call: TRBJ1-2
d_call: TRBD1
cdr3_nt: TGTGCCAGCAGCTTATTAGGGTACACAGGGGGCGCAGAAGGCTACACCTTC
cdr3_aa: CASSLLGYTGGAEGYTF

v_call: TRBV5-4
clone_size: NA
j_call: TRBJ2-2
d_call: NA
cdr3_nt: TGCGCCAGCAGCCAAGATCAACGGTTCGGAGTCTTGTGGGGGGAGCTGTTTTTT
cdr3_aa: CASSQDQRFGVLWGELFF

v_call: TRBV10-3
clone_size: NA
j_call: TRBJ1-2
d_call: NA
cdr3_nt: TGTGCCATCAGTGAGGCCAGGGTTGGTAATGGCTACACCTTC
cdr3_aa: CAISEARVGNGYTF

v_call: TRBV27
clone_size: NA
j_call: TRBJ1-2
d_call: TRBD1
cdr3_nt: TGTGCCAGCAGTTTAACAGGGGACTATGGCTACACCTTC
cdr3_aa: CASSLTGDYGYTF

v_call: TRBV5-1
clone_size: NA
j_call: TRBJ2-7
d_call: TRBD2
cdr3_nt: TGCGCCAGCAGCCCAGCGACTAGCGGGAGTGTTGGGGAGCAGTACTTC
cdr3_aa: CASSPATSGSVGEQYF